A selection of T cell receptor beta chains follows, all from one sample in a study of blood T cells in healthy people across ages. Each CDR3 protein is one row after TCRdb ran MiXCR on the 5' RACE reads. The sample records 1,300,000 or so distinct CDR3 sequences, roughly 60% being singletons. Sequenced sample: blood. The receptors stem from a man aged 18 to 35 in good health. CDR3s include the opening cysteine and the closing phenylalanine or tryptophan. A D gene is named only where the DNA matches it firmly. Clone size is stated in some rows and not others, as once, few, many or a class when expanded.

cdr3_nt cdr3_aa clone_size v_call d_call j_call
TGTGCCAGCAGCGCTCCCAGGAGTATGAATGAGCAGTTCTTC CASSAPRSMNEQFF NA TRBV9 NA TRBJ2-1
TGTGCCAGCAGTTCGGACCTCGCTACGCAGTATTTT CASSSDLATQYF few TRBV12-3/TRBV12-4 NA TRBJ2-3
TGTGCCAGCAGTCCAACAGGGACGCGGCCCCAGCATTTT CASSPTGTRPQHF NA TRBV6-5 NA TRBJ1-5
TGTGCCAGCAGTACACGGCCTTGGGAGCAGTACTTC CASSTRPWEQYF few TRBV6-2/TRBV6-3 NA TRBJ2-7
TGTGCCAGCAGCCCTACGTCGGGACAGGAGAAAACTAACTATGGCTACACCTTC CASSPTSGQEKTNYGYTF NA TRBV6-2/TRBV6-3 TRBD1 TRBJ1-2
TGTGCCAGCAGCTTAGGAACTAGGGTAGTCGGAGGTACGCAGTATTTT CASSLGTRVVGGTQYF few TRBV7-9 NA TRBJ2-3
TGTGCCAGCACCCAACCAGGCGTCCCCGGTGAAGCTTTCTTT CASTQPGVPGEAFF once TRBV6-2/TRBV6-3 NA TRBJ1-1
TGTGCCAGCAGCCCTAAACCGGGACACCCCTCCTACAATGAGCAGTTCTTC CASSPKPGHPSYNEQFF few TRBV7-8 NA TRBJ2-1
TGTGCCAGCTCACCCGAGATTCCTGGGGCCAACGTCCTGACTTTC CASSPEIPGANVLTF NA TRBV18 NA TRBJ2-6
TGTGCCAGCACCCGACCGACGGGGTTCGGGGATACGCAGTATTTT CASTRPTGFGDTQYF NA TRBV7-2 NA TRBJ2-3
TGTGCCAGCAGCCAAGCAAGGGCGGTTCGGGAGACCCAGTACTTC CASSQARAVRETQYF NA TRBV3-1 NA TRBJ2-5
TGTGCCAGCAGTGGGAGGGTCCGGACCTACGAGCAGTACTTC CASSGRVRTYEQYF few TRBV6-2/TRBV6-3 TRBD2 TRBJ2-7
TGTGCCAGCGGATACCAGGGTAGCTCCTACGAGCAGTACTTC CASGYQGSSYEQYF NA TRBV7-9 NA TRBJ2-7
TGTGCCACCAGTGCCAGGACTGGAGGTGGCTACACCTTC CATSARTGGGYTF once TRBV24-1 NA TRBJ1-2
TGTGCCAGCATCGCGGGGGCGACTCACGAGCAGTACTTC CASIAGATHEQYF NA TRBV6-1 NA TRBJ2-7
TGTGCCAGCAGCTTGCCCAGACAGGGGACAAGCTACGAGCAGTACTTC CASSLPRQGTSYEQYF NA TRBV5-4 TRBD1 TRBJ2-7
TGCGCCAGCAGTGACTCTTTGGACGGATCTAGCACAGATACGCAGTATTTT CASSDSLDGSSTDTQYF NA TRBV10-1 NA TRBJ2-3
TGTGCCAGCAGACCTACGTCGGGTTTAGCTGAAGCTTTCTTT CASRPTSGLAEAFF NA TRBV3-1 NA TRBJ1-1
TGCGCCACCAGCCCCGGGGGCACGGCTCAAGAGACCCAGTACTTC CATSPGGTAQETQYF NA TRBV15 NA TRBJ2-5
TGTGCCAGCAGTTCCCTCGGACTAGCGGGAGGTACCGGGGAGCTGTTTTTT CASSSLGLAGGTGELFF NA TRBV27 TRBD2 TRBJ2-2
TGCAGTGCTAGGAAGCCCGAGAATCAGCCCCAGCATTTT CSARKPENQPQHF NA TRBV20-1 NA TRBJ1-5
TGTGCCGGGGCCGATGAGTACGAGCAGTACTTC CAGADEYEQYF NA TRBV30 NA TRBJ2-7
TGCAGTGCTAGAGATGGAGGGGGTGCCGAGCAGTACTTC CSARDGGGAEQYF NA TRBV20-1 NA TRBJ2-7
TGTGCCACCAGTGACACCGGGACATCCAACACCGGGGAGCTGTTTTTT CATSDTGTSNTGELFF NA TRBV24-1 NA TRBJ2-2
TGCAGTGCTAGAACTTCCTACGAGCAGTACTTC CSARTSYEQYF many TRBV20-1 NA TRBJ2-7
TGTGCCAGCAGTTTCACAGGGTTCGGCGAGCGGTACTTC CASSFTGFGERYF NA TRBV27 NA TRBJ2-5
TGTGCCAGCAGTTCCCCGTACGAGCAGTTCTTC CASSSPYEQFF NA TRBV6-1 NA TRBJ2-1
TGCAGTGCCGGCGGTGTCATGGTCTATGGCTACACCTTC CSAGGVMVYGYTF NA TRBV20-1 NA TRBJ1-2
TGTGCCAGACCGGACAGGAGCTCCTACGAGCAGTACTTC CARPDRSSYEQYF NA TRBV19 TRBD1 TRBJ2-7
TGTGCCAGCAGTTACCGGGGGGCCCAAGAGACCCAGTACTTC CASSYRGAQETQYF once TRBV6-6 NA TRBJ2-5
TGTGCCACCAGTGATATCCAGGGATATGAGCAGTTCTTC CATSDIQGYEQFF few TRBV24-1 NA TRBJ2-1
TGCGCCAGCAGCCTTAATGGGTGGGGCACTGAAGCTTTCTTT CASSLNGWGTEAFF few TRBV4-1 NA TRBJ1-1
TGTGCCAGCAGCTCAGCTGGGGGCCGGACTGAAGCTTTCTTT CASSSAGGRTEAFF few TRBV7-2 NA TRBJ1-1
TGCGCCAGCAGACCCTTCCCGGAAGTGGTGGAGGGCTACACCTTC CASRPFPEVVEGYTF NA TRBV5-1 NA TRBJ1-2
TGTGCCACCTCGACTAGCGGGGAGAACAATGAGCAGTTCTTC CATSTSGENNEQFF NA TRBV12-3/TRBV12-4 TRBD2 TRBJ2-1
TGTGCCAGCAGAACGTTGGGAGAATGGGCTTTCTTT CASRTLGEWAFF NA TRBV5-6 NA TRBJ1-1
TGTGTCGAGGACACAGGGGAACCAGATACGCAGTATTTT CVEDTGEPDTQYF NA TRBV6-7 TRBD1 TRBJ2-3
TGCGCCAGCAGGACGGGAAAGAACACTGAAGCTTTCTTT CASRTGKNTEAFF NA TRBV5-1 NA TRBJ1-1